This T cell receptor (delta chain) was identified in a study of γδ T cells in repeated Plasmodium falciparum infection. Per germline, CDR1 TSWWSYY and CDR2 QGS. The CDR3 is made up of 21 amino acids. V lost 4 bases and J lost 7, with 37 bases in between. Bulk repertoires came from Vgamma9/Vdelta2+ or Vdelta2-negative gammadelta T cells flow-sorted from PBMC. This clone was counted many times. As yet, its antigen is unknown. A much bigger clone sits one base away, suggesting this may be a read error. The sample carries other DNA sequences with the same CDR3. Regarding the study as a whole: Many TCRgamma sequences overlapped between individuals in stable Vgamma9/Vdelta2+ repertoires.

TCRdb re-called the multiplex PCR reads via CATT. The sample shows over 55,000 delta-chain clones, around 1.7% of them seen only once. The chain has TRDV1 and TRDJ1; D may be TRDD2 or TRDD3 (7 bases each). Specimen: gamma-delta T cells from blood. The receptor's source is a pool of human donors (malaria-infected and uninfected, not separated). The CDR3 loop reads CALGGCSYPSVILGDRLKLIF. The DNA of the CDR3 is TGTGCTCTTGGGGGCTGTTCCTACCCGTCCGTGATATTGGGGGACCGGCTTAAACTCATCTTT.